This TCR beta chain emerged from a study of blood T cell repertoires in COVID-19. About the research overall: Italy, Spain and the United States were the sources of the convalescent and acute COVID-19 samples.

Germline V gene lookup returns CDR1 KGHSH and CDR2 LQKENI. Deletions cut 2 bases from V and 4 bases from J, with 6 bases between. This CDR3 region has 13 residues. Only in-frame clones appear in the TCRdb table, and some are missing; sequencing was by immunoSEQ multiplex PCR. Of more than 65,000 clones in the sample, more than 70% were seen once. The receptor comes from an elderly man with acute or convalescent COVID-19. The V call is TRBV18, the J call TRBJ2-1; D gene uncertain. The sequencing sample was made of peripheral blood. The CDR3 coding sequence is TGTGCCAGCTCACCAACGACATACAATGAGCAGTTCTTC. Translated, it gives CASSPTTYNEQFF.